These T cell receptor beta chains were read from a single sample in a study of response to subunit inactivated influenza vaccine. TCRdb called the RT-PCR reads again in MiXCR, with one record for every CDR3 protein. The data hold 590,000 or so distinct CDR3 sequences, with 14% observed a single time. Sequenced here: PBMCs from blood, sampled approximately 15 days before vaccination. Receptors originate from a man aged 45-60 years who received an inactivated influenza vaccine. Both conserved end residues are trimmed from each CDR3. The order of the fields is V gene, clone size, CDR3 protein. The size field is filled for only some rows; it gives once, few, many or a size class.

TRBV24-1	.	ATSDRPGTGAQETQY
TRBV29-1	few	SLRGRAQDTQY
TRBV12-3/TRBV12-4	few	ASSPGTGTPNTGELF
TRBV7-6	.	ASSSIFGSSYEQY
TRBV30	.	AWSVQTQGTIY
TRBV12-3/TRBV12-4	.	ASSPGQFNTEAF
TRBV6-2/TRBV6-3	.	ASSYWGNSPLH
TRBV29-1	few	RKTSGTALYEQY
TRBV20-1	.	SAQRAGSYNEQF
TRBV5-1	few	ASSLGGQRGNEQF
TRBV4-3	few	ASSQEAWGPYIQY
TRBV5-1	few	ASSFGISSTDTQY
TRBV7-2	.	ASSSKGQSAYEQY
TRBV12-3/TRBV12-4	many	ASKTGTVTGGAF
TRBV6-5	.	ASSNGQGVVDEQF
TRBV12-3/TRBV12-4	few	ASSRAARETQY
TRBV18	.	ASSHSDRGHGEQY
TRBV7-2	few	ASTDPSSSYNEQF
TRBV30	.	AWSEGTGTSYEQY
TRBV7-9	.	ASSLGLGATEAF
TRBV2	.	ASIGSPSDTQY
TRBV7-9	.	ASSSPLRETQY
TRBV7-2	few	ASSLAFNRGLYNEQF
TRBV9	.	ASSVVQSNTGELF
TRBV9	.	ASSVGGTNNEQF
TRBV20-1	.	SARDASGGNYGYT
TRBV6-2/TRBV6-3	few	ASSLYRSYEQY
TRBV5-1	.	ASSSQAGSSGANVLT
TRBV20-1	few	SARDERVPNSPLH
TRBV20-1	few	SAPTGLRETQY
TRBV15	few	ATSRGQGKTGELF
TRBV7-8	few	ASSLAPNPGLTGELF
TRBV5-1	.	ASSLERSYEQY
TRBV5-1	few	ASSFRPSGRSHEQF
TRBV4-3	many	ASSLGPGLNTEAF
TRBV25-1	few	ASRDTTGTYEQY
TRBV27	.	ASSPDQVGNSPLH